One sample yielded the 5 T cell receptor beta chains listed below, sequenced in a study of blood T cells in healthy people across ages. Primed by a sample-barcoded 5' primer and a J-beta primer mix, a second PCR proceeded for 7 to 11 cycles. TCRdb re-called the 5' RACE reads with MiXCR, one entry per CDR3 protein. The sample consists of more than 650,000 distinct CDR3 sequences, approximately 21% of them appearing once. The sequencing input was blood. All receptors derive from a man aged 70 or older in good health.

This clonotype was counted between two and nine times. This sequence joins TRBV11-3 and TRBJ1-4, with a weak D call TRBD1 (5 bases). Germline lookup yields CDR1 SGHNT and CDR2 YENEEA. This CDR3 has 15 residues. The ends were cut back, 6 bases at V and 0 bases at J, with 11 bases in the middle. The CDR3 region has the DNA TGTGCCAGCAGTGCGACAGCGGCAACTAATGAAAAACTGTTTTTT. It codes for CASSATAATNEKLFF.

This clonotype was detected only a few times. The V gene is TRBV6-5, the J gene TRBJ1-1, with D hard to call. Trimming cost V 1 base and J 7 bases, with 4 bases left between them. The CDR3 loop spans 11 amino acids. Germline values: CDR1 MNHEY, CDR2 SVGAGI. The CDR3 coding sequence is TGTGCCAGCAGTTACTTGAATGAAGCTTTCTTT. Amino acid sequence: CASSYLNEAFF.

This clonotype has a handful of counts. The genes are TRBV28 and TRBJ2-3; 9 positions agree with TRBD1. From germline, CDR1 is MDHEN and CDR2 SYDVKM. Trimming removed 6 bases from V and 4 bases from J; junction bases left unmatched: 11. The CDR3 has 16 amino acids. Here the CDR3 reads CASRTQGARVADTQYF. In DNA form, the CDR3 reads TGTGCCAGCAGAACACAGGGGGCGCGGGTTGCAGATACGCAGTATTTT.

The chain has TRBV4-2 and TRBJ2-3, with D perhaps TRBD2 (6 bases). The germline V and J ends were trimmed by 2 bases and 2 bases, with 17 bases remaining between them. There are 17 residues in the CDR3. CDR1 LGHNA and CDR2 YNFKEQ come from the germline V gene. The CDR3 here is CASSQPPSSGSTDTQYF. Written as DNA, the CDR3 is TGTGCCAGCAGCCAACCTCCGAGTAGCGGCTCCACAGATACGCAGTATTTT.

This clonotype turned up a few times. V and J are TRBV12-3 or TRBV12-4 and TRBJ1-4; TRBD1 agrees at 7 bases. Trimming cost V 6 bases and J 3 bases; bases outside gene matches: 7. CDR3 size: 15 residues. The DNA of the CDR3 is TGTGCCAGCAGGTTGAAAGGGGGCTCTAATGAAAAACTGTTTTTT. Protein sequence: CASRLKGGSNEKLFF.